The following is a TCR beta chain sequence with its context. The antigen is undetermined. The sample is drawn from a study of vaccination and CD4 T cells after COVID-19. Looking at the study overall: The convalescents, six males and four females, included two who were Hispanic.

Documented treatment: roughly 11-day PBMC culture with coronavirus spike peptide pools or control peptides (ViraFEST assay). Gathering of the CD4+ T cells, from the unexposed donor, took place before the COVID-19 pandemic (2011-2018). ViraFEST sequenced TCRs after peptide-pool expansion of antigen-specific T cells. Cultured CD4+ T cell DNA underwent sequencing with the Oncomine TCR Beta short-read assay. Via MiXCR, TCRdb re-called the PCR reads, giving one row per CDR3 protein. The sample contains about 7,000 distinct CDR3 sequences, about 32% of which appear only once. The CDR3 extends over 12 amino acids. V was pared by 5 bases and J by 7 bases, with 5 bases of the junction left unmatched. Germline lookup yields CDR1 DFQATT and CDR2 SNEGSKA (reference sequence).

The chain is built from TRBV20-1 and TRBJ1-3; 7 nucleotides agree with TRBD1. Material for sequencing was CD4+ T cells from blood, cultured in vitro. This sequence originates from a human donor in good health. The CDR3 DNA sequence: TGCAGTGCTCGACAGGGAGGTAACACCATATATTTT. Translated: CSARQGGNTIYF.